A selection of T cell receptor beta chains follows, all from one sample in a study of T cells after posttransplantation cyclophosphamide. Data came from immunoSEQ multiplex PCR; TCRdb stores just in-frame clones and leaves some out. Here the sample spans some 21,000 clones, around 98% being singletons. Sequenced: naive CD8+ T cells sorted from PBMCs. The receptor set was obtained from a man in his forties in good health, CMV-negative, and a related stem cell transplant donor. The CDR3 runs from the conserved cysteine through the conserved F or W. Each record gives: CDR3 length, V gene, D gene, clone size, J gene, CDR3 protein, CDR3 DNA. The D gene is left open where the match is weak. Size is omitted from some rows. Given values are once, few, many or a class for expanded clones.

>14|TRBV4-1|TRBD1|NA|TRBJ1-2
CASSLETGEYGYTF
TGCGCCAGCAGCCTAGAGACAGGGGAATATGGCTACACCTTC
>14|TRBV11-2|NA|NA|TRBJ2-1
CASSWAGAYNEQFF
TGTGCCAGCAGCTGGGCAGGGGCCTACAATGAGCAGTTCTTC
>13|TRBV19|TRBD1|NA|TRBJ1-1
CASTPTGGPEAFF
TGTGCCAGTACCCCTACAGGGGGCCCTGAAGCTTTCTTT
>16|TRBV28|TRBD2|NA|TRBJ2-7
CASSFMRGSGLDEQYF
TGTGCCAGCAGTTTTATGCGCGGGAGTGGTTTGGACGAGCAGTACTTC
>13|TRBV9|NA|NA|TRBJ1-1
CASSVAPNREAFF
TGTGCCAGCAGCGTAGCCCCAAATCGGGAAGCTTTCTTT
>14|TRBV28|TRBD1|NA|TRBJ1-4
CASLTGTGNEKLFF
TGTGCCAGTCTTACCGGGACAGGGAACGAAAAACTGTTTTTT
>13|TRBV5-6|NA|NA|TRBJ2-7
CASSSIASYEQYF
TGTGCCAGCAGCTCAATAGCCTCCTACGAGCAGTACTTC
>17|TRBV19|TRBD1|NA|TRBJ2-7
CASSIARVGQGVYEQYF
TGTGCCAGTAGTATCGCGCGGGTCGGACAGGGGGTCTACGAGCAGTACTTC
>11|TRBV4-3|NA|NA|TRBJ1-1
CASSHAGEAFF
TGCGCCAGCAGCCATGCAGGCGAAGCTTTCTTT
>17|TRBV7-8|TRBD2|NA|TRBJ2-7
CASSLVSSGMTRYEQYF
TGTGCCAGCAGCTTAGTATCTAGCGGGATGACTCGCTACGAGCAGTACTTC
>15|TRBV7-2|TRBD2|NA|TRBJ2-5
CASSQLAGLQETQYF
TGTGCCAGCAGCCAACTAGCGGGGCTACAAGAGACCCAGTACTTC
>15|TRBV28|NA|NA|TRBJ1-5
CASSLRGISNQPQHF
TGTGCCAGCAGTTTAAGAGGGATTAGCAATCAGCCCCAGCATTTT
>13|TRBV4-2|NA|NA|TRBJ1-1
CASSQENRGEAFF
TGTGCCAGCAGCCAAGAAAATAGAGGGGAAGCTTTCTTT
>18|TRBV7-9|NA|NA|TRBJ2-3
CASSLGATSSVSTDTQYF
TGTGCCAGCAGCTTAGGTGCAACTAGCAGCGTTAGCACAGATACGCAGTATTTT
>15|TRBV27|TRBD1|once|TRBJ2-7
CASSPGTGVGYEQYF
TGTGCCAGCAGCCCCGGGACAGGGGTGGGGTACGAGCAGTACTTC
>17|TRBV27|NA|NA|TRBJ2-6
CASSRVGPSSGANVLTF
TGTGCCAGCAGTCGTGTGGGGCCCAGCTCTGGGGCCAACGTCCTGACTTTC
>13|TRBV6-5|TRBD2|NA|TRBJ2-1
CASGTSAYNEQFF
TGTGCCAGCGGGACTAGCGCCTACAATGAGCAGTTCTTC
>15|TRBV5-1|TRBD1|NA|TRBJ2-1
CASSLGGQGGYEQFF
TGCGCCAGCAGCTTGGGGGGACAGGGTGGCTATGAGCAGTTCTTC
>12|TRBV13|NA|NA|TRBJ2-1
CASSYSNNEQFF
TGTGCCAGCAGTTACAGTAACAATGAGCAGTTCTTC
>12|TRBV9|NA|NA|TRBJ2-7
CASSPEGDEQYF
TGTGCCAGCAGCCCCGAGGGAGACGAGCAGTACTTC